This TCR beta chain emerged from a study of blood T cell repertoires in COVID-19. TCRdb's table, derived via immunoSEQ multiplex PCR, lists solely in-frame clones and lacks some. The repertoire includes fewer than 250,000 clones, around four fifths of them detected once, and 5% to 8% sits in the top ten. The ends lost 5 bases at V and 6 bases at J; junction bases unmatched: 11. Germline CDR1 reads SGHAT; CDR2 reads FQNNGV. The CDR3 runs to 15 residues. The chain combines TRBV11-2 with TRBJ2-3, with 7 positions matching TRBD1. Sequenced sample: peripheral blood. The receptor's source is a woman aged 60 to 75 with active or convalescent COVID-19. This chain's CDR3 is CASSPLGRGSDTQYF. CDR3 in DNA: TGTGCCAGCAGCCCCCTTGGCAGGGGGTCGGATACGCAGTATTTT.